The T cell receptor (beta chain) described here comes from a study of blood T cell repertoires in COVID-19. Study at large: Donors in the United States, Italy and Spain gave samples during acute or convalescent COVID-19. T cells, B-cell-depleted T cells, or PBMCs provided the cDNA or gDNA that served as material.

Trimming took 3 bases from V and 4 from J; bases not matched to a gene: 1. The CDR3 runs 13 residues. Germline V CDR1 and CDR2: SQVTM, ANQGSEA. Patients from Seattle were sampled longitudinally, starting during active infection. Repertoires were generated with immunoSEQ multiplex PCR, while TCRdb's copy carries only in-frame clones and drops some. This repertoire shows approximately 260,000 clones, about 87% found once; its top ten account for 10%. The sequence was collected from a woman between 65 and 79 years old with COVID-19, enrolled during active disease. Sequencing was done on a sample of peripheral blood. The J gene is TRBJ2-1, the V gene TRBV29-1, with 9 bases aligning to TRBD2. CDR3 sequence: CSVDSGSYNEQFF. In nucleotides, the CDR3 is TGCAGCGTTGATAGCGGGAGTTACAATGAGCAGTTCTTC.